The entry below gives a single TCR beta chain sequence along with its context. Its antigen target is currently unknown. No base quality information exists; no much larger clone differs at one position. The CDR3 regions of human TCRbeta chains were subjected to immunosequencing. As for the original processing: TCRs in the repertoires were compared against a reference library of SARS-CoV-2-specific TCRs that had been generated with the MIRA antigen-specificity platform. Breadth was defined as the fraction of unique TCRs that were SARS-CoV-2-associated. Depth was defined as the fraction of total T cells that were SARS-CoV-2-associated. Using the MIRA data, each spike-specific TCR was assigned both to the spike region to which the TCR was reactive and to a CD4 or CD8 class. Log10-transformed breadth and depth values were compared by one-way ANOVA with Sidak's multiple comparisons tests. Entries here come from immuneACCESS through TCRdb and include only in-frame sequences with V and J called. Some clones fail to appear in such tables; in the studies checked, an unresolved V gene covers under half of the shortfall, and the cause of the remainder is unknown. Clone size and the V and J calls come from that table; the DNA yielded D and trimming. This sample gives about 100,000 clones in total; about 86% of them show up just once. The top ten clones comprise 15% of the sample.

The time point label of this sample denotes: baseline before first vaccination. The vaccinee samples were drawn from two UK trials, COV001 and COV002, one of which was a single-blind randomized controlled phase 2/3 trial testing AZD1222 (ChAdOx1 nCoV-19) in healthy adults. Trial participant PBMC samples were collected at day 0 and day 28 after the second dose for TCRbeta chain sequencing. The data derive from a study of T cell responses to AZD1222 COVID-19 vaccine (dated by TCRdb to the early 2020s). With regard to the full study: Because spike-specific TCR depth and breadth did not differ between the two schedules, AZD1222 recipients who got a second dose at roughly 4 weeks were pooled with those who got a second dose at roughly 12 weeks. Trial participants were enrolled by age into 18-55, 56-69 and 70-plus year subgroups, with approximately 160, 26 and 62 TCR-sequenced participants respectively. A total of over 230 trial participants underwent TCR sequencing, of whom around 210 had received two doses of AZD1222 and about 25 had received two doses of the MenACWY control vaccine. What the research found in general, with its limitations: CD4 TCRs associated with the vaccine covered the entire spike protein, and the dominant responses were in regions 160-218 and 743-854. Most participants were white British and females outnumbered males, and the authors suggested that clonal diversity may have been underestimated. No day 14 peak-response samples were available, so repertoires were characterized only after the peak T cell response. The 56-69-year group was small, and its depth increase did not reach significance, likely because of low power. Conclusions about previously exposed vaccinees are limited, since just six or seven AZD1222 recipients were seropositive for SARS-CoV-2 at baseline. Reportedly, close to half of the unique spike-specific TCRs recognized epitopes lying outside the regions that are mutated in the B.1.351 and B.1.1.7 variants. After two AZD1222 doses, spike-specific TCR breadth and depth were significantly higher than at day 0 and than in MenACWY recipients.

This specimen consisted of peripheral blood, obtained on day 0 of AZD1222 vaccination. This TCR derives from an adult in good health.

The encoded CDR3 is CASSYPGTSGSNEQFF. DNA sequence: TGTGCCAGCAGTTACCCTGGTACTAGCGGGAGCAATGAGCAGTTCTTC. Recombination connected TRBV6-6 to TRBJ2-1, with 11 bases matching TRBD2. Trimmed from V: 2 bases; trimmed from J: 6 bases; junction bases lacking a gene match: 6. CDR1 and CDR2 are read off the germline V gene (reference sequence) as MNHNY and SVGAGI. The CDR3 contains 16 residues, cysteine and phenylalanine counted. The retained sequence is limited to the CDR3, 48 bases, with the frame set at the first base.